In its sample, the clone carrying this TCR beta chain was seen a few times. Antigen unknown. The entry originates in a study of identical twins. Study-wide results and caveats: Twins showed weaker excess sharing in their beta out-of-frame sequences. Twin sharing of out-of-frame TCR alpha was underestimated by models in monozygotic pairs.

Unique molecular identifiers were present on the cDNA, and a universal primer site came from template switching. Via MiXCR, TCRdb re-called the 5' RACE reads, giving one row per CDR3 protein. The data hold some 660,000 distinct CDR3 sequences, with around 8.6% observed a single time. Deletions cut 3 bases from V and 8 bases from J, with 13 bases between. The germline V gene encodes CDR1 LGHNA and CDR2 YNFKEQ. The CDR3 loop spans 14 amino acids. These same data were also listed under a study on yellow fever vaccine responses in identical twins.

This sequence joins TRBV4-2 and TRBJ1-4; D might be TRBD1 (5 bases). The source is a woman under 30 in good health. The material sequenced was PBMCs. CDR3: CASSQWGGREKLFF. The CDR3 DNA reads TGTGCCAGCAGCCAGTGGGGGGGACGGGAAAAACTGTTTTTT.